This TCR beta chain was found in a study of beta chain features in type 1 diabetes. Study results and caveats: Type 1 diabetes patients had TCRB CDR3s that were shorter (moderately but significantly so) in all four CD4+ subsets. Healthy donors had naive, central memory and Treg TCRB repertoires that appeared less similar than those seen among patients. VDJ junctions from patients with type 1 diabetes contained fewer insertions and more deletions. Although PCR might favor shorter templates, it would do so equally in patients and controls.

The CDR3 spans 14 residues. Germline CDR1 SGHTA, CDR2 FQGNSA. V dropped 5 bases and J dropped 0 bases, with 11 bases sitting between them. Sequenced material consisted of expressed TCRB transcripts (all of the isolated RNA was reverse transcribed). The repertoire was sequenced with immunoSEQ multiplex PCR; TCRdb's copy has only in-frame clones and lacks some. The sample holds 130,000 or so clones, about 18% seen once. Details on this clone: Its antigen is undetermined.

Markers CD45RO/CCR7/CD25/CD127/CD95/CD27 served to sort CD4+ naive, central memory, regulatory and stem cell-like memory cells. The chain couples TRBV7-2 to TRBJ2-7, with D tentatively TRBD2 (6 bases). The sample was central memory CD4+ T cells from blood. The TCR was taken from a man aged 18 to 30 with type 1 diabetes. CDR3 region: CASSPRGSSYEQYF. CDR3 nucleotide sequence: TGTGCCAGCAGCCCCCGGGGGAGCTCCTACGAGCAGTACTTC.